The 5 T cell receptor beta chains below were found in one sample sequenced in a study of blood T cell repertoires in COVID-19. The method was immunoSEQ multiplex PCR; TCRdb's version includes in-frame clones alone and lacks a portion of them. The sample has around 120,000 clones, 70% to 85% seen once. Sequences were obtained from peripheral blood. Every receptor here comes from a man aged 70 or older with active or convalescent COVID-19.

This clone was observed a few times. V gene TRBV5-1 combines with J gene TRBJ1-6; TRBD1 agrees at 7 bases. V lost 2 bases, J lost 10 bases, and 6 bases stayed unmatched. Germline V gives CDR1 SGHRS, CDR2 YFSETQ. The CDR3 extends over 14 amino acids. CDR3 residues: CASSLQGSASPLHF. CDR3 in DNA: TGCGCCAGCAGCTTACAGGGGTCTGCCTCACCCCTCCACTTT.

This chain uses TRBV7-2 with TRBJ2-3, with 11 bases lining up with TRBD1. Germline assignment: CDR1 SGHTA and CDR2 FQGNSA. This CDR3 contains 17 residues. The trim removed 1 base at V and 7 bases at J, leaving 10 bases unmatched. CDR3 nucleotide sequence: TGTGCCAGCAGCTTAGATATTGGGACAGGGGGGGGATATACGCAGTATTTT. This codes for CASSLDIGTGGGYTQYF.

This clone has more than one count but fewer than ten. V and J are TRBV19 and TRBJ2-1; TRBD2 agrees at 14 bases. The CDR3 has 15 amino acids. Germline CDR1 reads LNHDA; CDR2 reads SQIVND (reference sequence). J gave up 7 bases and V 5 bases, and 4 bases lay outside the gene matches. The CDR3 sequence is CASSPGTSGGNEQFF. The CDR3 nucleotides are TGTGCCAGTAGTCCCGGGACTAGCGGGGGTAATGAGCAGTTCTTC.

V is TRBV28 and J is TRBJ1-1; TRBD1 aligns across 9 bases. J lost 6 bases, V lost 7 bases, and 9 bases had no gene match. Germline CDR1 reads MDHEN; CDR2 reads SYDVKM. CDR3 length: 14 residues. CDR3 residues: CASTLATGGAEAFF. The DNA for the CDR3 is TGTGCCAGCACCTTGGCGACAGGGGGGGCTGAAGCTTTCTTT.

The chain recombines TRBV11-2 with TRBJ1-2, with unresolved D. Germline lookup yields CDR1 SGHAT and CDR2 FQNNGV. This CDR3 has 13 amino acids. V was clipped by 0 bases and J by 9 bases, with 11 bases between them. The CDR3 is CASSLDRLSSYTF. The CDR3 DNA sequence: TGTGCCAGCAGCTTAGACAGGCTGTCGAGCTACACCTTC. Together with reference TRBV11-2 and TRBJ1-2, the CDR3 gives the full variable domain: EAGVAQSPRYKIIEKRQSVAFWCNPISGHATLYWYQQILGQGPKLLIQFQNNGVVDDSQLPKDRFSAERLKGVDSTLKIQPAKLEDSAVYLCASSLDRLSSYTFGSGTRLTVV.